Listed below are T cell receptor beta chains from one sample, sequenced in a study of T-cell reconstitution after alpha-beta-depleted transplantation in children. TCRdb re-derived calls from the PCR reads in MiXCR, one entry per CDR3 protein. The sample has 300,000 to 400,000 distinct CDR3 sequences; about 16% are singletons. This specimen consisted of PBMCs, mostly from graft donor cells, obtained 360 days after TCRalphabeta/CD19-depleted stem cell transplant. The receptors were sampled from a male patient aged 2-10 years who had a stem cell transplant for acute lymphoblastic leukemia, so the T cells may come from the graft donor. Each CDR3 is given with its conserved first and last residue. The D gene is left open where the match is weak. For some rows the clone size is stated as once, few or many, or as a class when expanded; others skip it.

CDR3nt | CDR3aa | d_gene | v_gene | len | j_gene | abundance
TGTGCCAGCAGCAACAACCTCGCGGGAGGAGGAGAGACCCAGTACTTC | CASSNNLAGGGETQYF | NA | TRBV21-1 | 16 | TRBJ2-5 | NA
TGTGCCATCAGTGGGGGACTAGCCGAAGAGACCCAGTACTTC | CAISGGLAEETQYF | TRBD2 | TRBV10-3 | 14 | TRBJ2-5 | NA
TGCAGCGTTGAGAGGGGACTAGCGGGAACCTACAATGAGCAGTTCTTC | CSVERGLAGTYNEQFF | TRBD2 | TRBV29-1 | 16 | TRBJ2-1 | NA
TGTGCCAGCAGTTCCTCGCCGACACATAACTCCTACGAGCAGTACTTC | CASSSSPTHNSYEQYF | NA | TRBV28 | 16 | TRBJ2-7 | few
TGCAGTGCTAGAGATACGGGACTAGTATACAATGAGCAGTTCTTC | CSARDTGLVYNEQFF | TRBD2 | TRBV20-1 | 15 | TRBJ2-1 | few
TGTGCCATCAGTGGGGACACCTCGTACGAGCAGTACTTC | CAISGDTSYEQYF | NA | TRBV10-3 | 13 | TRBJ2-7 | NA
TGTGCCAGCAGCTCCTTAGCGGGAGCTAGCACAGATACGCAGTATTTT | CASSSLAGASTDTQYF | TRBD2 | TRBV5-6 | 16 | TRBJ2-3 | few
TGTGCCATCGGTGGACACAGGGAGGGTAGCTATGGCTACACCTTC | CAIGGHREGSYGYTF | NA | TRBV10-3 | 15 | TRBJ1-2 | few
TGTGCCAGCAGTTACAGGGGGGGGGACTATGGCTACACCTTC | CASSYRGGDYGYTF | NA | TRBV6-5 | 14 | TRBJ1-2 | NA
TGTGCCAGCAGCTTTCCGCCCCGGGACAGGGGTCATGAGCAGTTCTTC | CASSFPPRDRGHEQFF | TRBD1 | TRBV5-5 | 16 | TRBJ2-1 | few
TGTGCCATCAGTGAATCGGGGGCGTCCCGGACAGATACGCAGTATTTT | CAISESGASRTDTQYF | NA | TRBV10-3 | 16 | TRBJ2-3 | NA
TGTGCCAGCTCACCATTCTCGGATACCGGGGAGCTGTTTTTT | CASSPFSDTGELFF | NA | TRBV18 | 14 | TRBJ2-2 | few
TGTGCCAGCAGTTTACACAGGGCTCAATCGCCCCAGCATTTT | CASSLHRAQSPQHF | NA | TRBV12-3/TRBV12-4 | 14 | TRBJ1-5 | NA
TGCAGTGGGGGGGCCGGGCGGGTAAGCTACAATGAGCAGTTCTTC | CSGGAGRVSYNEQFF | NA | TRBV20-1 | 15 | TRBJ2-1 | few
TGTGCCAGCAGCCCACACCCCAGACTAGCGGGAACCTACGAGCAGTACTTC | CASSPHPRLAGTYEQYF | TRBD2 | TRBV7-8 | 17 | TRBJ2-7 | few
TGTGCCAGCAGCCGAGACACCGTATGGGAAGCTTTCTTT | CASSRDTVWEAFF | NA | TRBV14 | 13 | TRBJ1-1 | few
TGTGCCAGCAGCCAAGATTCGGGACTAAACAATCAGCCCCAGCATTTT | CASSQDSGLNNQPQHF | NA | TRBV3-1 | 16 | TRBJ1-5 | NA
TGTGCCAGCAGCCCCAGGGGGGGTAGCGGCACAGATACGCAGTATTTT | CASSPRGGSGTDTQYF | NA | TRBV11-1 | 16 | TRBJ2-3 | few
TGTGCCAGCAGCCAAGACCTTCCAGGCGGGACTAGCGTACGCGAGCAGTACTTC | CASSQDLPGGTSVREQYF | TRBD2 | TRBV4-2 | 18 | TRBJ2-7 | NA
TGTGCCAGCAGCCGCCTGAGGGGGGCCGGGGAGCTGTTTTTT | CASSRLRGAGELFF | NA | TRBV14 | 14 | TRBJ2-2 | NA
TGTGCCAGCATTCGGGCAAATGAGCAGTTCTTC | CASIRANEQFF | NA | TRBV27 | 11 | TRBJ2-1 | NA
TGTGCCAGCCTCCTCGGTCGGGGGCCCTATAATTCACCCCTCCACTTT | CASLLGRGPYNSPLHF | NA | TRBV12-3/TRBV12-4 | 16 | TRBJ1-6 | few
TGTGCCAGCAGTTCCCCCTCCAGCTCGGACCTCTCCTACGAGCAGTACTTC | CASSSPSSSDLSYEQYF | NA | TRBV28 | 17 | TRBJ2-7 | many
TGCGCCAGCAGCCTCCTTTGGGGACTAGCGGGAGAGGGCCAAGAGACCCAGTACTTC | CASSLLWGLAGEGQETQYF | TRBD2 | TRBV4-3 | 19 | TRBJ2-5 | once
TGTGCCAGCAGCTTAGGGTACGGGAGGGACCAAGAGACCCAGTACTTC | CASSLGYGRDQETQYF | TRBD2 | TRBV7-9 | 16 | TRBJ2-5 | once
TGCGCCAGCAACGAGGGGTCCCTCGCCTATGGCTACACCTTC | CASNEGSLAYGYTF | NA | TRBV5-1 | 14 | TRBJ1-2 | NA
TGTGCCAGCAGGGGACAGGGGAGAGGATACACAGATACGCAGTATTTT | CASRGQGRGYTDTQYF | TRBD1 | TRBV6-1 | 16 | TRBJ2-3 | few
TGTGCCAGCCATCGACTAGCGGGAGTCGATGAGCAGTTCTTC | CASHRLAGVDEQFF | TRBD2 | TRBV27 | 14 | TRBJ2-1 | once
TGTGCCAGCAGTAGATACGGGACAGCAAATGAAAAACTGTTTTTT | CASSRYGTANEKLFF | TRBD1 | TRBV12-3/TRBV12-4 | 15 | TRBJ1-4 | many
TGTGCCATCAGTGAAAAAGACAGGGGACAAGAGACCCAGTACTTC | CAISEKDRGQETQYF | TRBD1 | TRBV10-3 | 15 | TRBJ2-5 | few
TGTGCCAGCGGCACAGGGGCAGGTGAGCAGTTCTTC | CASGTGAGEQFF | TRBD1 | TRBV27 | 12 | TRBJ2-1 | NA
TGTGCCAGCAGTGCGATGACTAGCGGGAGATCCTATGAGCAGTTCTTC | CASSAMTSGRSYEQFF | TRBD2 | TRBV25-1 | 16 | TRBJ2-1 | few
TGTGCCACCAGCTTGCGGAATGAGCAGTTCTTC | CATSLRNEQFF | NA | TRBV15 | 11 | TRBJ2-1 | NA
TGTGCCAGCAGTTTCCCGACAGGGACTAATGAAAAACTGTTTTTT | CASSFPTGTNEKLFF | TRBD1 | TRBV28 | 15 | TRBJ1-4 | few
TGTGCCAGCTCCCCCTTAGCGGGAGAAAGGCAGTTCTTC | CASSPLAGERQFF | TRBD2 | TRBV18 | 13 | TRBJ2-1 | few
TGCAGTGCTAGCAGCGGCCACCTCTCCTACAATGAGCAGTTCTTC | CSASSGHLSYNEQFF | NA | TRBV20-1 | 15 | TRBJ2-1 | few
TGCGCCAGCACTACAGGGCTAGCGCGGAGCTCCTACAATGAGCAGTTCTTC | CASTTGLARSSYNEQFF | NA | TRBV4-1 | 17 | TRBJ2-1 | NA
TGCGCCAGCAGCTTGAAGGGATGGCCCTACAATGAGCAGTTCTTC | CASSLKGWPYNEQFF | NA | TRBV5-1 | 15 | TRBJ2-1 | many
TGCAGCGTTCGCGCTCCAGGGACAGACCAAGAGACCCAGTACTTC | CSVRAPGTDQETQYF | TRBD1 | TRBV29-1 | 15 | TRBJ2-5 | NA
TGCAGTGCTAGCAGGGGTTCCGGCTACGAGCAGTACTTC | CSASRGSGYEQYF | NA | TRBV20-1 | 13 | TRBJ2-7 | few
TGCGCCAGCAGCCAAGACTGGGCTGTACGGGAGCAGTTCTTC | CASSQDWAVREQFF | NA | TRBV4-3 | 14 | TRBJ2-1 | few
TGTGCCAGCAGTGGGACAGGGAGGGTCACTGAAGCTTTCTTT | CASSGTGRVTEAFF | TRBD1 | TRBV12-3/TRBV12-4 | 14 | TRBJ1-1 | NA
TGCAGTGCTCCGAGACTGAACACCGGGGAGCTGTTTTTT | CSAPRLNTGELFF | NA | TRBV20-1 | 13 | TRBJ2-2 | many
TGCGCCAGCAGTTTAGACAGGGGATTCTATGGCTACACCTTC | CASSLDRGFYGYTF | TRBD1 | TRBV5-1 | 14 | TRBJ1-2 | few
TGCGCCAGCAGGATCGGGGGATCCTACGAGCAGTACTTC | CASRIGGSYEQYF | NA | TRBV5-1 | 13 | TRBJ2-7 | NA
TGTGCCAGCAGCGGCGGCAGGGTAACTTACGAGCAGTACTTC | CASSGGRVTYEQYF | NA | TRBV5-5 | 14 | TRBJ2-7 | few
TGCGCCAGCAGCGTCGGACAGCTCACCTACGAGCAGTACTTC | CASSVGQLTYEQYF | NA | TRBV5-1 | 14 | TRBJ2-7 | few
TGTGCCAGCAGGGCAGGGGGCACAAGCAATCAGCCCCAGCATTTT | CASRAGGTSNQPQHF | TRBD1 | TRBV27 | 15 | TRBJ1-5 | few
TGCGCCAGCAGCCAAGTTCCTAGCGGCTACAATGAGCAGTTCTTC | CASSQVPSGYNEQFF | TRBD2 | TRBV4-3 | 15 | TRBJ2-1 | few
TGTGCCATCAGTGCGTCCGGGGAGACAGGGTTGGGCGAGCAGTACTTC | CAISASGETGLGEQYF | TRBD1 | TRBV10-3 | 16 | TRBJ2-7 | NA
TGCAGCGTTGAACTCCCCCAGCGGAGTGCCTACAATGAGCAGTTCTTC | CSVELPQRSAYNEQFF | NA | TRBV29-1 | 16 | TRBJ2-1 | NA
TGTGCCAGCAGCTTAGAATGGGACTCCAGCTCCTACGAGCAGTACTTC | CASSLEWDSSSYEQYF | NA | TRBV7-8 | 16 | TRBJ2-7 | few
TGTGCCAGCAGTCCGAGTGAAAAACTGTTTTTT | CASSPSEKLFF | NA | TRBV12-3/TRBV12-4 | 11 | TRBJ1-4 | many
TGTGCCAGCAGTTTGCCCGTCGCGGGAAGGTACGAGCAGTACTTC | CASSLPVAGRYEQYF | NA | TRBV12-3/TRBV12-4 | 15 | TRBJ2-7 | NA
TGCGCCAGCAGCCCATCGACAGGGTATCCTGAAGCTTTCTTT | CASSPSTGYPEAFF | TRBD1 | TRBV5-1 | 14 | TRBJ1-1 | few